Listed here are 14 T cell receptor beta chains from one sample, sequenced in a study of PD-1 blockade in classical Hodgkin lymphoma (dated by TCRdb to between 2020 and 2021). This sample's time point label indicates: cycle 4 day 1 (C4D1), after less than 7 weeks of nivolumab. Every trial patient had relapsed after autologous stem cell transplantation, and cohorts A, B and C differed in prior brentuximab vedotin exposure. CD4+ T cells were purified from thawed PBMCs by magnetic negative selection with a Miltenyi CD4+ T cell isolation kit. The library was built by means of the immunoSEQ multiplex PCR assay. TCRdb obtained this table from immuneACCESS and retained in-frame rearrangements with V and J assigned. These tables miss some clones; where compared with another copy, unresolved V genes account for less than half of the shortfall, and the remainder is unexplained. The sample table lists 25,000 to 35,000 clones, around 80% of them with a count of one. The ten largest clones represent roughly 0.57% of the sample.

Source: CD4+ T cells from blood, taken before the fourth cycle of nivolumab. The receptor source for this set is a human donor with classical Hodgkin lymphoma.

This clone came up a few times. This chain's CDR3 is CASSLGRINEKLFF. The CDR3 region has the DNA TGTGCCAGCAGCTTAGGTCGGATTAATGAAAAACTGTTTTTT. V and J are TRBV7-9 and TRBJ1-4, with D uncertain. With 1 base removed from V and 4 bases from J, the gap between germline ends came to 7 bases. Germline values: CDR1 SEHNR, CDR2 FQNEAQ (reference sequence). The CDR3 length is 14 residues.

The chain has TRBV15 and TRBJ1-3; D is ambiguous. The CDR3 length is 22 residues. V gave up 3 bases and J gave up 0 bases, with 30 bases separating them. CDR1 and CDR2 from the germline V gene are LNHNV and YYDKDF (reference sequence). The CDR3 DNA reads as TGTGCCACCAGCAGGCCCAGTGAGGACCGGGAACCAAGGTTGAACTCTGGAAACACCATATATTTT. Translating gives CATSRPSEDREPRLNSGNTIYF.

The chain combines TRBV19 with TRBJ2-3; D gene ambiguous. From germline, CDR1 is LNHDA and CDR2 SQIVND (reference sequence). The CDR3 runs to 11 residues. The V gene lost 4 bases and the J gene lost 5 bases, with 4 bases spanning the gap. The CDR3 is CASSSGDTQYF. The CDR3 DNA is TGTGCCAGTAGTAGCGGAGATACGCAGTATTTT.

This clone was seen only once. This chain links TRBV2 with TRBJ1-4, with TRBD1 identical over 9 bases. CDR3 size: 14 residues. Germline CDR1 is SNHLY and CDR2 is FYNNEI. V shed 6 bases and J 7 bases; nucleotides not matched to a gene: 6. CDR3 loop: CASRETGGSEKLFF. The CDR3 DNA reads as TGTGCCAGCAGAGAGACAGGGGGTAGTGAAAAACTGTTTTTT.

CDR3 nucleotides: TGTGCCTGGAACCGGGACTTGCTCACAGATACGCAGTATTTT. Protein: CAWNRDLLTDTQYF. The chain has TRBV30 and TRBJ2-3, with D possibly TRBD2 on 6 matching bases. This CDR3 spans 14 amino acids. The germline V and J ends were trimmed by 4 bases and 2 bases, with 13 bases remaining between them. Germline CDR1 GTSNPN, CDR2 SVGIG (reference sequence).

V usage is TRBV14 and J usage is TRBJ2-3; 10 nucleotides match TRBD2. Trimming removed 5 bases from V and 2 bases from J; junction bases left unmatched: 10. Per germline, CDR1 SGHDN and CDR2 FVKESK. The CDR3 consists of 17 residues. The CDR3 spells CASSSLGLAANTDTQYF. For the CDR3, the DNA is TGTGCCAGCAGCTCCCTCGGACTAGCGGCGAACACAGATACGCAGTATTTT.

This rearrangement joins TRBV11-3 to TRBJ2-1; 14 bases fit TRBD2. CDR3 size: 17 residues. The germline CDR1 and CDR2 sequences are SGHNT and YENEEA. Unmatched junction bases numbered 9, after V lost 4 bases and J lost 7 bases. The CDR3 loop is CASSSGLAGGRGNEQFF. CDR3 DNA: TGTGCCAGCAGCTCAGGACTAGCGGGAGGCCGGGGAAATGAGCAGTTCTTC.

The chain combines TRBV11-3 with TRBJ2-2, with D perhaps matching TRBD2 (7 bases). The germline V and J ends were trimmed by 4 bases and 3 bases, with 24 bases remaining between them. Per the germline V gene, CDR1 is SGHNT and CDR2 is YENEEA. This CDR3 comprises 19 residues. CDR3 DNA sequence: TGTGCCAGCAGCTCCGCGTGGGGGGCTAGCGGTTTAGACACCGGGGAGCTGTTTTTT. Translation gives CASSSAWGASGLDTGELFF.

This clone showed up just a few times. One junction end disagrees with the germline gene, perhaps due to a read error. The CDR3 DNA is TGTGCCAGCAGTTTGGGGGGGTACACAAGTGTCTATGGCTACACCTTC. Protein: CASSLGGYTSVYGYTF. The V gene is TRBV5-4, the J gene TRBJ1-2; maybe TRBD1 (5 bases). This CDR3 contains 16 residues. Germline-derived CDR1 and CDR2 are SGHNT and YYREEE (reference sequence).

This CDR3 is CASSTTGIYLQPQHF. The CDR3 DNA is TGTGCCAGCAGTACTACAGGGATCTATCTTCAGCCCCAGCATTTT. The rearrangement links TRBV2 to TRBJ1-5, with a weak D call TRBD1 (6 bases). Trimming left V 5 bases short and J 6 bases short, with 17 bases between. The germline V gene encodes CDR1 SNHLY and CDR2 FYNNEI. The CDR3 totals 15 residues.

This chain joins TRBV10-3 and TRBJ1-5; TRBD1 is a possible D gene (5 bases). The CDR3 has 15 residues. Trimming cost V 0 bases and J 4 bases, with 10 bases left between them. CDR1 is ENHRY and CDR2 is SYGVKD in the germline V gene. The CDR3 region has the DNA TGTGCCATCAGTGAGTCGATGGGGGGGAATCAGCCCCAGCATTTT. Its translation: CAISESMGGNQPQHF.

The gene calls are TRBV5-5 and TRBJ2-1, with 13 positions matching TRBD2. The CDR3 totals 14 residues. The germline gives CDR1 SGHKS, CDR2 YYEKEE (reference sequence). With 3 bases clipped from V and 14 bases from J, the junction kept 8 bases outside the gene matches. The CDR3 DNA follows: TGTGCCAGCAGCTCACGGACTAGCGGGAGAGGGGAGTTCTTC. It specifies CASSSRTSGRGEFF.

V usage is TRBV18 and J usage is TRBJ2-2; D remains ambiguous. V lost 3 bases to trimming and J lost 0 bases, with 8 bases between them. The CDR3 sequence is 15 residues long. The germline CDR1 and CDR2 sequences are KGHSH and LQKENI. In DNA form, the CDR3 reads TGTGCCAGCTCACCGGGCAGAACGAACACCGGGGAGCTGTTTTTT. It codes for CASSPGRTNTGELFF. The variable domain in full, with the rest retrieved from reference TRBV18 and TRBJ2-2, is NAGVMQNPRHLVRRRGQEARLRCSPMKGHSHVYWYRQLPEEGLKFMVYLQKENIIDESGMPKERFSAEFPKEGPSILRIQQVVRGDSAAYFCASSPGRTNTGELFFGEGSRLTVL.

The V and J genes are TRBV30 and TRBJ2-3; 8 bases line up with TRBD2. Trimming removed 4 bases from V and 2 bases from J; junction bases left unmatched: 8. In germline, CDR1 is GTSNPN, CDR2 SVGIG (reference sequence). The CDR3 sequence is 15 residues long. The CDR3 sequence: CAWKKAGVNTDTQYF. The CDR3, as DNA: TGTGCCTGGAAAAAAGCGGGAGTGAACACAGATACGCAGTATTTT.